The clone carrying this T cell receptor beta chain was seen a few times. Its matching antigen is unknown. The sample belongs to a study of shared clonotypes between healthy human individuals. Study results and caveats: Incomplete sequencing of sorted subsets was indicated by rarefaction despite large depth.

Libraries were prepared by immunoSEQ multiplex PCR; TCRdb keeps only in-frame clonotypes and omits some of them. The profile covers approximately 980,000 clones, with approximately 80% appearing a single time and 1.5% taken by the ten largest. The sequencing sample was made of memory CD4+ T cells sorted from blood. Subset meaning: CD45RA-negative fraction. The sequence was obtained from a young man in good health.

The CDR3 protein is CASRVFQSTEAFF. DNA of the CDR3: TGTGCCAGCAGGGTGTTCCAGAGCACTGAAGCTTTCTTT. J is TRBJ1-1 and V is TRBV6-5; no definite D call. The CDR3 covers 13 residues. Germline CDR1 reads MNHEY; CDR2 reads SVGAGI. V was pared by 6 bases and J by 4 bases, with 12 bases between.